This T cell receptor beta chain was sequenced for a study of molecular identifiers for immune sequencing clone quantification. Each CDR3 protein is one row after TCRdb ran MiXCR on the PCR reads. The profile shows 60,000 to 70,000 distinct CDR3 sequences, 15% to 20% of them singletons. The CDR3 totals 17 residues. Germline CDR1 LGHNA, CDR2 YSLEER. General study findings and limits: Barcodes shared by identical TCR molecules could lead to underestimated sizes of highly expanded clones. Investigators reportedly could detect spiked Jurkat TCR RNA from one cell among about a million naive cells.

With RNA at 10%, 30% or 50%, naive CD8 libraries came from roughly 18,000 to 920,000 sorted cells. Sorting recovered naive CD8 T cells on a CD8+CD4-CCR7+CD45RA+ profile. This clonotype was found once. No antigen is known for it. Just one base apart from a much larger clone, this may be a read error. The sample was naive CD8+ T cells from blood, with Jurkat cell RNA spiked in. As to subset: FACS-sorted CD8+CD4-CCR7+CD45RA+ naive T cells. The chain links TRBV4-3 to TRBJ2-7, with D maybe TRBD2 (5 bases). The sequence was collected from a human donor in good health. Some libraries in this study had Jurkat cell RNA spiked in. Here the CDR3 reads CASSHARTEFGSYGQYF. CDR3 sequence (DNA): TGCGCCAGCAGCCATGCCCGGACTGAGTTCGGCTCCTACGGGCAGTACTTC.